These 11 T cell receptor beta chains came from one sample sequenced in a study of radiotherapy plus CTLA-4 blockade in lung cancer. The table came from immunoSEQ multiplex PCR; TCRdb's copy has only in-frame clones and leaves some out. The sample includes about 87,000 clones, around 87% of them seen just once. The material sequenced was peripheral blood, taken from a patient treated with radiotherapy plus ipilimumab. The source is a human donor with non-small cell lung cancer that progressed on radiotherapy plus ipilimumab.

J is TRBJ2-5 and V is TRBV1; TRBD1 was called by the table and not checked on the DNA. TRBV1 corresponds to a pseudogene. CDR3 length: 16 residues. The CDR3 sequence is CTSSQDPTRIQETQYF. The CDR3 coding sequence is TGCACCAGCAGCCAAGATCCCACCAGGATCCAAGAGACCCAGTACTTC.

The J gene is TRBJ1-1, the V gene TRBV6-5; 10 bases map to TRBD1. This CDR3 has 12 amino acids. CDR1 is MNHEY and CDR2 is SVGAGI in the germline V gene. V lost 10 bases and J lost 6; bases outside the gene matches: 5. DNA of the CDR3: TGTGCCACTGGGACAGGGGTCGCTGAAGCTTTCTTT. It specifies CATGTGVAEAFF.

The V gene is TRBV18, the J gene TRBJ2-3; weak D call: TRBD2 (7 bases). Germline lookup yields CDR1 KGHSH and CDR2 LQKENI. CDR3 length equals 14 residues. Trimming shortened V by 5 bases and J by 3 bases, and 12 bases separated the two germline ends. CDR3 sequence (DNA): TGTGCCAGCTCAGGGGGGGCCAGAACAGATACGCAGTATTTT. Its translation: CASSGGARTDTQYF.

CDR3 amino acids: CASSLRGAAQPQHF. CDR3 DNA sequence: TGTGCCAGCAGCTTAAGGGGGGCTGCGCAGCCCCAGCATTTT. The J gene is TRBJ1-5, the V gene TRBV7-9, with a tentative D call TRBD1 (6 bases). The V gene's germline CDR1 is SEHNR and CDR2 FQNEAQ (reference sequence). Trimming took 2 bases from V and 7 from J, leaving 12 bases between them. This CDR3 has 14 amino acids.

This clone was recorded once. This chain connects TRBV30 to TRBJ2-5; D not resolved. The CDR3 consists of 13 residues. From germline, CDR1 is GTSNPN and CDR2 SVGIG (reference sequence). The V end was cut by 4 bases, the J end by 5 bases, with 14 bases between. This chain's CDR3 is CAWTTASWETQYF. The CDR3 coding sequence is TGTGCCTGGACAACTGCTTCTTGGGAGACCCAGTACTTC.

V gene TRBV2 combines with J gene TRBJ2-7; 9 positions agree with TRBD1. The CDR3 extends over 15 amino acids. With 4 bases clipped from V and 1 base from J, the junction kept 5 bases outside the gene matches. Germline V gives CDR1 SNHLY, CDR2 FYNNEI. The DNA of the CDR3 is TGTGCCAGCAGTGGGGGCGGGACAGGGTCCTACGAGCAGTACTTC. It codes for CASSGGGTGSYEQYF.

The rearrangement links TRBV28 to TRBJ1-2; maybe TRBD1 (5 bases). Germline V gene data show CDR1 as MDHEN and CDR2 as SYDVKM. Trimming took off 3 bases at V and 8 bases at J, with 16 bases between the two ends. This CDR3 spans 14 amino acids. The CDR3 loop reads CASSLSGTGRGYTF. CDR3 DNA sequence: TGTGCCAGCAGTTTGAGTGGGACCGGAAGGGGCTACACCTTC.

J is TRBJ2-1 and V is TRBV5-1; tentatively, D is TRBD1 (6 bases). CDR1 and CDR2 (germline): SGHRS, YFSETQ. Trimming took 5 bases from V and 4 from J, leaving 16 bases between them. The length of the CDR3 is 15 residues. The CDR3: CASSPGTQSYNEQFF. The CDR3 DNA reads as TGCGCCAGCAGTCCCGGGACACAATCTTACAATGAGCAGTTCTTC.

This rearrangement joins TRBV27 to TRBJ2-7, with 9 bases that match TRBD1. The junction had 7 bases not matched to a gene; V was cut back by 6 bases and J by 1 base. The CDR3 has 15 residues. Germline V gives CDR1 MNHEY, CDR2 SMNVEV (reference sequence). In DNA form, the CDR3 reads TGTGCCAGCAGGCCCCGCGGACAGGGGTCCTACGAGCAGTACTTC. This codes for CASRPRGQGSYEQYF.

This rearrangement joins TRBV4-3 to TRBJ2-7; no definite D call. The CDR3 extends over 16 amino acids. The ends were cut back, 0 bases at V and 3 bases at J, with 15 bases in the middle. CDR1 is LGHNA, CDR2 YSLEER, per germline. The CDR3 bases are TGCGCCAGCAGCCAAGAAGGCAAGGGATATTTCTACGAGCAGTACTTC. It is translated as CASSQEGKGYFYEQYF.

This clone was observed once. The chain combines TRBV10-3 with TRBJ2-1; D not resolved. Germline V gene sequence: CDR1 ENHRY, CDR2 SYGVKD. This CDR3 is built from 13 residues. V was pared by 7 bases and J by 5 bases, with 12 bases between. CDR3 in amino acids: CAIKRTENNEQFF. The CDR3 DNA follows: TGTGCCATCAAACGGACGGAGAACAATGAGCAGTTCTTC.